Listed here are 13 T cell receptor beta chains from one sample, sequenced in a study of neurological immune-mediated disorders. TCRdb ran MiXCR on the 5' RACE reads and lists one entry per CDR3 protein. Found here are about 80,000 distinct CDR3 sequences, about 9% of them singletons; the top ten hold 1.7%. Sequenced: PBMCs. These receptors all come from a man aged 45 to 65 in good health.

This clonotype was seen many times. The gene calls are TRBV7-2 and TRBJ2-1, with 8 bases identical to TRBD1. CDR3 length: 15 residues. Germline V gene data show CDR1 as SGHTA and CDR2 as FQGNSA. Trimming at V came to 5 bases and at J to 7 bases, leaving 10 bases not matched to a gene. The CDR3 reads CASSLMMTGVNEQFF. Here the CDR3 DNA reads TGTGCCAGCAGCCTAATGATGACAGGGGTAAATGAGCAGTTCTTC.

The sample holds many counts of this clonotype. The chain is built from TRBV6-4 and TRBJ2-7; 8 bases are a match to TRBD1. Germline CDR1 is MRHNA and CDR2 is SNTAGT. The CDR3 has 13 residues. The J segment lost 4 bases and the V segment lost 6 bases, leaving 5 bases of the junction unmatched. The DNA of the CDR3 is TGTGCCAGCAGCCGGGACAGGCAGTACGAGCAGTACTTC. Translated, it gives CASSRDRQYEQYF.

This clonotype turned up a few times. The chain links TRBV4-1 to TRBJ1-1; D is unclear. The V gene lost 3 bases and the J gene lost 1 base, with 6 bases spanning the gap. The CDR3 totals 13 residues. From germline, CDR1 is MGHRA and CDR2 YSYEKL. The CDR3: CASSHRENTEAFF. For the CDR3, the DNA is TGCGCCAGCAGCCACCGGGAGAACACTGAAGCTTTCTTT.

This clonotype was detected many times. The rearrangement uses TRBV5-1 and TRBJ2-1; 9 bases agree with TRBD2. This CDR3 is 15 amino acids long. Per the germline V gene, CDR1 is SGHRS and CDR2 is YFSETQ. Germline trimming cut 3 bases from V and 3 bases from J; bases unmatched to any gene: 4. The CDR3 protein is CASSSEAGGYNEQFF. The CDR3 DNA reads as TGCGCCAGCAGCTCGGAAGCGGGGGGCTACAATGAGCAGTTCTTC.

With regard to this clonotype: This clone may be a read error of a much larger clone one base away. No conserved phenylalanine or tryptophan ends this CDR3, so it is likely a read error. The CDR3 region has the DNA TGTGCCAGCAGCGCCATTGGCACAGATACGCAGTATTCT. This sequence encodes CASSAIGTDTQYS. The chain has TRBV9 and TRBJ2-3; no clear D gene. Germline CDR1 SGDLS, CDR2 YYNGEE. V was clipped by 3 bases and J by 1 base, with 6 bases between them. The CDR3 has 13 residues.

This clonotype was counted ten times or more. The gene calls are TRBV6-5 and TRBJ1-1, with TRBD1 matching over 8 bases. V gave up 5 bases and J gave up 1 base; unmatched junction bases: 3. Germline loops: CDR1 MNHEY, CDR2 SVGAGI. CDR3 length equals 14 residues. CDR3 amino acids: CASSRGTGNTEAFF. In nucleotides, the CDR3 is TGTGCCAGCAGTCGGGGGACAGGGAACACTGAAGCTTTCTTT.

This clonotype was counted ten times or more. The V call is TRBV29-1, the J call TRBJ2-1; 7 bases are shared with TRBD2. This CDR3 region has 11 residues. J gave up 9 bases and V 6 bases, and 5 bases lay outside the gene matches. CDR1 is SQVTM, CDR2 ANQGSEA, per germline. The CDR3 sequence is CSVRLAAEQFF. The CDR3 coding sequence is TGCAGCGTCCGACTAGCAGCTGAGCAGTTCTTC.

This clonotype has at least ten counts. The V gene is TRBV12-3 or TRBV12-4, the J gene TRBJ2-1, with TRBD2 matching over 8 bases. The J segment lost 4 bases and the V segment lost 6 bases, leaving 14 bases of the junction unmatched. CDR3 length: 17 residues. This chain's CDR3 is CASSLKRASGSYNEQFF. The CDR3 bases are TGTGCCAGCAGCCTAAAAAGGGCTAGCGGGTCTTACAATGAGCAGTTCTTC.

This clonotype has ten or more counts. The chain employs TRBV7-6 and TRBJ1-5; TRBD1 might be the D (6 bases). The V gene's germline CDR1 is SGHVS and CDR2 FNYEAQ. Trimming stripped 4 bases from V and 4 bases from J, with 17 bases between. The CDR3 extends over 16 amino acids. CDR3 loop: CASSSTQGPGNQPQHF. In DNA, the CDR3 is TGTGCCAGCAGCTCAACTCAGGGGCCGGGGAATCAGCCCCAGCATTTT.

Many counts were recorded for this clonotype. The chain combines TRBV20-1 with TRBJ2-4; TRBD2 aligns across 13 bases. This CDR3 has 14 amino acids. The germline V gene has CDR1 DFQATT and CDR2 SNEGSKA (reference sequence). The ends lost 6 bases at V and 11 bases at J; junction bases unmatched: 10. CDR3: CSAQPGLAGDFQYF. CDR3 sequence (DNA): TGCAGTGCGCAACCCGGACTAGCGGGAGACTTTCAGTACTTC.

Turning to this clonotype: This may arise from a read error, as a much more abundant clone is one base away. CDR3 nucleotides: TGTGCCAGTAGAAGGCAGGCCAACGTCCTGACTTTC. Its protein is CASRRQANVLTF. V is TRBV6-5 and J is TRBJ2-6; no clear D gene. Germline values: CDR1 MNHEY, CDR2 SVGAGI. The CDR3 contains 12 residues. Trimming cost V 9 bases and J 6 bases, with 9 bases left between them.

This clonotype occurred many times. The chain links TRBV20-1 to TRBJ1-6, with D perhaps matching TRBD1 (5 bases). Deletions cut 1 base from V and 6 bases from J, with 10 bases between. This CDR3 region has 14 residues. CDR1 and CDR2 (germline): DFQATT, SNEGSKA (reference sequence). The CDR3 DNA sequence: TGCAGTGCTAGAGTCTGGGGGACTAATTCACCCCTCCACTTT. Protein product: CSARVWGTNSPLHF.

Many counts were recorded for this clonotype. The genes are TRBV4-2 and TRBJ2-5; D possibly corresponds to TRBD2 (6 bases). Trimming cost V 4 bases and J 2 bases, with 14 bases left between them. CDR1 and CDR2 (germline): LGHNA, YNFKEQ. The CDR3 extends over 15 amino acids. The CDR3, as DNA: TGTGCCAGCAGCCCCGGACTACGGACACAAGAGACCCAGTACTTC. This sequence encodes CASSPGLRTQETQYF.